This TCR beta chain was found in a study of vaccination and CD4 T cells after COVID-19. Study details: Blood was drawn a median around 71 days post second dose, range 14 to 241.

The CDR3 has 13 residues. Germline CDR1 is SNHLY and CDR2 is FYNNEI. V was shortened by 7 bases and J by 6 bases, with 15 bases between the two germline ends. The assay that was used to sequence DNA from cultured CD4+ T cells was the Oncomine TCR Beta short-read assay. TCRdb reprocessed the PCR reads with MiXCR, giving one entry per CDR3 protein. The sample has about 20,000 distinct CDR3 sequences, 45% to 55% seen once; the top ten hold around 7.4%. As to treatment: 10-day PBMC culture with coronavirus spike peptide pools or control peptides (ViraFEST assay). T cells were expanded with peptide pools, and expanded clonotypes were identified by TCR sequencing. This clonotype was picked up one time. Its antigen is undetermined.

The receptor was derived from a human donor who had recovered from COVID-19. Sequenced input: CD4+ T cells from blood, cultured in vitro. V and J are TRBV2 and TRBJ1-2, with D unclear. The CDR3 DNA reads as TGTGCCAGCACCCCTGATACTGTAAATGGCTACACCTTC. Translating gives CASTPDTVNGYTF. Full variable domain (rest looked up from reference TRBV2 and TRBJ1-2): EPEVTQTPSHQVTQMGQEVILRCVPISNHLYFYWYRQILGQKVEFLVSFYNNEISEKSEIFDDQFSVERPDGSNFTLKIRSTKLEDSAMYFCASTPDTVNGYTFGSGTRLTVV.